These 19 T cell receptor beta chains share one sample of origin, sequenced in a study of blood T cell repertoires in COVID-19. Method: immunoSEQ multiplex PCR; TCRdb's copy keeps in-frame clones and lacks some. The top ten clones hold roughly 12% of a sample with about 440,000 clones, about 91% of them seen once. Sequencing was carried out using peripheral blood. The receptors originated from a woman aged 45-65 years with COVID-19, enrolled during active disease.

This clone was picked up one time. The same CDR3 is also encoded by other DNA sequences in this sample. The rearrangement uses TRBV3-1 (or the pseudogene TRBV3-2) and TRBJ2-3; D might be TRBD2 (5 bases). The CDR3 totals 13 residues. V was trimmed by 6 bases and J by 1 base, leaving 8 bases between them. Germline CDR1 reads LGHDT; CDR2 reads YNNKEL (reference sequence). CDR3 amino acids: CASSLGGTDTQYF. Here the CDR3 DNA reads TGTGCCAGCAGTCTCGGGGGCACAGATACGCAGTATTTT.

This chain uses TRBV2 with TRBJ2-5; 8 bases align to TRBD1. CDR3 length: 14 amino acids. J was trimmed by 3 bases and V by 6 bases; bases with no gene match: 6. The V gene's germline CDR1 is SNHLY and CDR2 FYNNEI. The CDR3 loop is CASSRDRTEETQYF. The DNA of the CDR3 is TGTGCCAGCAGCCGGGACAGGACCGAAGAGACCCAGTACTTC.

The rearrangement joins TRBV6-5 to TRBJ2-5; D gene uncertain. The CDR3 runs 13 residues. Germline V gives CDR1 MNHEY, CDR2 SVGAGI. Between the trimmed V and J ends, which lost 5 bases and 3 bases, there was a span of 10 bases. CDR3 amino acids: CASSISREETQYF. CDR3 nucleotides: TGTGCCAGCAGTATCTCCCGTGAAGAGACCCAGTACTTC.

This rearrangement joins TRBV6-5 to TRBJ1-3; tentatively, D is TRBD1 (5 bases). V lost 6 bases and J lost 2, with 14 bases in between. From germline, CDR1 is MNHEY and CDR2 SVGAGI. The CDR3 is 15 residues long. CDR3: CASRITGTAGNTIYF. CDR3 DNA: TGTGCCAGCAGGATCACCGGGACTGCTGGAAACACCATATATTTT.

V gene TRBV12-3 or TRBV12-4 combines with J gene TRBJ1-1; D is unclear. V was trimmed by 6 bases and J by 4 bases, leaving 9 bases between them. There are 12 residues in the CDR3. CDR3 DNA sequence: TGTGCCAGCAGCCCACCGGGCACTGAAGCTTTCTTT. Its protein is CASSPPGTEAFF.

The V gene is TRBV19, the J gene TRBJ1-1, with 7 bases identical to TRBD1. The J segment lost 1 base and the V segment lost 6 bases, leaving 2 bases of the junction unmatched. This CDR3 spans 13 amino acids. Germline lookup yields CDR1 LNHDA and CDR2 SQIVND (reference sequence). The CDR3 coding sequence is TGTGCCAGTAGCTGGACAGGGAACACTGAAGCTTTCTTT. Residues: CASSWTGNTEAFF. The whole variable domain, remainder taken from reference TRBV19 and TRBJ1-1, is DGGITQSPKYLFRKEGQNVTLSCEQNLNHDAMYWYRQDPGQGLRLIYYSQIVNDFQKGDIAEGYSVSREKKESFPLTVTSAQKNPTAFYLCASSWTGNTEAFFGQGTRLTVV.

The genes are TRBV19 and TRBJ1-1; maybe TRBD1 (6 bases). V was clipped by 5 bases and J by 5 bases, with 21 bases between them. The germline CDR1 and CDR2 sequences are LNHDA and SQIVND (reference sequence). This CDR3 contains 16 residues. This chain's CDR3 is CASSPRLQGRRTEAFF. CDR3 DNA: TGTGCCAGTAGTCCCCGTTTACAGGGACGGAGGACTGAAGCTTTCTTT.

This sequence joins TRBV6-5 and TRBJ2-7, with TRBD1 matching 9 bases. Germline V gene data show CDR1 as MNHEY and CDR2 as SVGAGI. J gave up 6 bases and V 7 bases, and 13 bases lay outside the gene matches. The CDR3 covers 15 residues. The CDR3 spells CASTDSGQGRGEQYF. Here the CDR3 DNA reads TGTGCCAGCACCGACTCCGGACAGGGGAGAGGCGAGCAGTACTTC.

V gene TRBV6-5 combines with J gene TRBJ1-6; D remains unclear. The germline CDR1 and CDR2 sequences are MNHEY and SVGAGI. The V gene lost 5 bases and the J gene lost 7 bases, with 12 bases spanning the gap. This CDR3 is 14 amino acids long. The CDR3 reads CASSRAPGNSPLHF. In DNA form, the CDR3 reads TGTGCCAGCAGTAGGGCTCCGGGGAATTCACCCCTCCACTTT.

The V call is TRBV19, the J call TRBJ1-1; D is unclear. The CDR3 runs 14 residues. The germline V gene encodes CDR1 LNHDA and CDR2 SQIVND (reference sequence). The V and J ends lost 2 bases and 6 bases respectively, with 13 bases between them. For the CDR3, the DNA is TGTGCCAGTAGTATAACCAGGTTCGCTCCTGAAGCTTTCTTT. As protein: CASSITRFAPEAFF.

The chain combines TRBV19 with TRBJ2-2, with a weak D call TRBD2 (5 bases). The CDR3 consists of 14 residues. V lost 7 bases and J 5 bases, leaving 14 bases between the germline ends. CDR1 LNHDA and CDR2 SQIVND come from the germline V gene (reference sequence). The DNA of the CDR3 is TGTGCCAGTACGAGGGCGAGAAATACCGGGGAGCTGTTTTTT. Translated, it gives CASTRARNTGELFF.

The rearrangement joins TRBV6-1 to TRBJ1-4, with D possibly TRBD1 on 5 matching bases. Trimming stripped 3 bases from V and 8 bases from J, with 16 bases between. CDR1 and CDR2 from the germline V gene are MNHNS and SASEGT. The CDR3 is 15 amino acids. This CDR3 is CASSDMGQVEEKLFF. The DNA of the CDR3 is TGTGCCAGCAGTGATATGGGGCAGGTAGAGGAAAAACTGTTTTTT.

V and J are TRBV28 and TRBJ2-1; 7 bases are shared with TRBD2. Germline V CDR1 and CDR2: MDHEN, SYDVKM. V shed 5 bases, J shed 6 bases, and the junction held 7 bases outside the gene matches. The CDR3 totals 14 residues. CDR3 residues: CASSGEGRVNEQFF. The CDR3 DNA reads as TGTGCCAGCAGTGGGGAGGGGCGGGTCAATGAGCAGTTCTTC.

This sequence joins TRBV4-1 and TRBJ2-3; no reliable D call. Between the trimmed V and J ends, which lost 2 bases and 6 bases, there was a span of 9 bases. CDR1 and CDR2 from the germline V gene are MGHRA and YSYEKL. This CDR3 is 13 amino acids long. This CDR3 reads CASSQRPADTQYF. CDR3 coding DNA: TGCGCCAGCAGCCAAAGACCAGCGGATACGCAGTATTTT.

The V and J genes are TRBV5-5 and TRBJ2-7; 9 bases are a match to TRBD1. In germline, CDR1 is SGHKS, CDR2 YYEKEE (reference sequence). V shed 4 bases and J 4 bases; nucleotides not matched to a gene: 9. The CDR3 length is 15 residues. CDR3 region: CASSLLQGAAYEQYF. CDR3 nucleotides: TGTGCCAGCAGCCTCTTACAGGGGGCGGCGTACGAGCAGTACTTC.

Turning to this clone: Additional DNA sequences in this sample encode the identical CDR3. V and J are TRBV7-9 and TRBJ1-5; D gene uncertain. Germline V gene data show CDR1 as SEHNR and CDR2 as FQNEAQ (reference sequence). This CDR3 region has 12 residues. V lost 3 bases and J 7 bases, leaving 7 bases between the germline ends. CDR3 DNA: TGTGCCAGCAGCTTCCCGGGGCAGCCCCAGCATTTT. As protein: CASSFPGQPQHF.

For the CDR3, the DNA is TGTGCCAGCAGCCCGAGGACAGGGTTCAACGAGCAGTACTTC. Protein: CASSPRTGFNEQYF. The chain links TRBV11-2 to TRBJ2-7; TRBD1 agrees at 8 bases. Unmatched junction bases numbered 8, after V lost 5 bases and J lost 5 bases. This CDR3 has 14 amino acids. Germline CDR1 reads SGHAT; CDR2 reads FQNNGV.

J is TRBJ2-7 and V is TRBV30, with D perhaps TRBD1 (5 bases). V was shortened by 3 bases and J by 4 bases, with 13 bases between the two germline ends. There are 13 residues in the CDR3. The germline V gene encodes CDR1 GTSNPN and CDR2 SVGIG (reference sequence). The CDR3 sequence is CAWSREELYEQYF. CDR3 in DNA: TGTGCCTGGAGCAGGGAAGAATTGTACGAGCAGTACTTC.

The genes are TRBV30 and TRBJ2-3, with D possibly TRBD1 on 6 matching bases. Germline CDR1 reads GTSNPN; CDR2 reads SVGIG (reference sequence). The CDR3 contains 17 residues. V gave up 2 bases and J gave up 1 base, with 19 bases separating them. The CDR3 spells CAWSRSFPGHRTDTQYF. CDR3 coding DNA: TGTGCCTGGAGTAGGTCTTTCCCGGGACACCGCACAGATACGCAGTATTTT.